The sample holds a few counts of the clone carrying this TCR beta chain. CDR1 is DFQATT and CDR2 is SNEGSKA in the germline V gene (reference sequence). Unmatched junction bases numbered 3, after V lost 5 bases and J lost 1 base. This CDR3 spans 14 amino acids. TCRdb recomputed calls from the RT-PCR reads with MiXCR, one row per CDR3 protein. The data contain fewer than 180,000 distinct CDR3 sequences, 30% to 45% of them singletons. These data belong to a study of patients and donors after allogeneic stem cell transplantation. This clonotype originated in a human donor who was either an allogeneic HSCT recipient or a stem cell or donor lymphocyte infusion donor (not recorded which). It is not recorded whose cells these are; they may come from a transplant donor. The chain employs TRBV20-1 and TRBJ2-3; TRBD2 matches at 10 bases. The sequencing sample was made of blood, either unsorted or a sorted T cell fraction (not recorded which). CDR3 sequence reads: CSAELAGGTDTQYF. The CDR3 DNA sequence: TGCAGTGCTGAGCTAGCGGGGGGCACAGATACGCAGTATTTT.